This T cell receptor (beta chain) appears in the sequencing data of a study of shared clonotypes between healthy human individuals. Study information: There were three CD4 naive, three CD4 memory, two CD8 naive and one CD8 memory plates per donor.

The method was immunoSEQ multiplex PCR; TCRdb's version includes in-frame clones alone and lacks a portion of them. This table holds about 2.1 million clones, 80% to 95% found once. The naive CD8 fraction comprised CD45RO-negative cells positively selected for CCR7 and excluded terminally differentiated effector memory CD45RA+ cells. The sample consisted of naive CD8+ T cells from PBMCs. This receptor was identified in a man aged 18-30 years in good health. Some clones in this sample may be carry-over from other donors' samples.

For the CDR3, the DNA is TGTGCCAGTTCTGGTCCCGAATATAGCAATCAGCCCCAGCATTTT. It encodes CASSGPEYSNQPQHF. The chain uses TRBV6-6 and TRBJ1-5; no reliable D call. The CDR3 has 15 residues. The germline V gene has CDR1 MNHNY and CDR2 SVGAGI (reference sequence). V was pared by 9 bases and J by 0 bases, with 15 bases between.